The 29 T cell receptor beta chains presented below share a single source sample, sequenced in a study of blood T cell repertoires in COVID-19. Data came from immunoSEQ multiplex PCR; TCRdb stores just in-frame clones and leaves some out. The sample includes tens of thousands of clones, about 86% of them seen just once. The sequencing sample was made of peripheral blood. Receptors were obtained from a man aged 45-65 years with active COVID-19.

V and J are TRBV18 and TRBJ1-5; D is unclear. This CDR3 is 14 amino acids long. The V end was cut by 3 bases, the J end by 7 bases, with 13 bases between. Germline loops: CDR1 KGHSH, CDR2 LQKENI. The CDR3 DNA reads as TGTGCCAGCTCACCGAGCAATACAGTGCAGCCCCAGCATTTT. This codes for CASSPSNTVQPQHF.

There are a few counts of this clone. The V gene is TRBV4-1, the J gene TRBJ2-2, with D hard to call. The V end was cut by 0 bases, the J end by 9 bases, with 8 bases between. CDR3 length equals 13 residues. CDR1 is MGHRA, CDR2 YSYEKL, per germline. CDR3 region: CASSQDPNRELFF. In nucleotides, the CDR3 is TGCGCCAGCAGCCAAGATCCAAACAGGGAGCTGTTTTTT.

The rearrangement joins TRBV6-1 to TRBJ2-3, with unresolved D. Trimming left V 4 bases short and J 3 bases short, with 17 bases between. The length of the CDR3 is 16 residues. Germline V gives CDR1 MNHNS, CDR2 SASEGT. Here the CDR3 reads CASSGVASHGTDTQYF. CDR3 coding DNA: TGTGCCAGCAGTGGGGTGGCTAGTCATGGGACAGATACGCAGTATTTT.

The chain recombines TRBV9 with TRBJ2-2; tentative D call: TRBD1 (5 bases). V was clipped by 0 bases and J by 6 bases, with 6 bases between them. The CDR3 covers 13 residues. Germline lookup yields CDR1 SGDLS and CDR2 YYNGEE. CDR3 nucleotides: TGTGCCAGCAGCGTAGGGGGCTCCGGGGAGCTGTTTTTT. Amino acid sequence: CASSVGGSGELFF.

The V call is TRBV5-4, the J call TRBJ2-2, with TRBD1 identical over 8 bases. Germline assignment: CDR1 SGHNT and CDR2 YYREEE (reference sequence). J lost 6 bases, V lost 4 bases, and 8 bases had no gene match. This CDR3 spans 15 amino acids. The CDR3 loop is CASSPRQGRPGELFF. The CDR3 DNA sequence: TGTGCCAGCAGCCCGCGACAGGGGAGGCCCGGGGAGCTGTTTTTT.

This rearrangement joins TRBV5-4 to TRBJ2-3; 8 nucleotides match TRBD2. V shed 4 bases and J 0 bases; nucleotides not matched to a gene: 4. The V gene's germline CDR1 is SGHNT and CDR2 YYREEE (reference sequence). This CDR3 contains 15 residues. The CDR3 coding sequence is TGTGCCAGCAGCCTTAGCGGGACTAGCACAGATACGCAGTATTTT. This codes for CASSLSGTSTDTQYF.

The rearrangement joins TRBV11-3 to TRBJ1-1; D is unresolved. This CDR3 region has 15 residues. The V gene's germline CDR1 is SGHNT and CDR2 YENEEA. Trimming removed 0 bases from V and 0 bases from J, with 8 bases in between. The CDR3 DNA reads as TGTGCCAGCAGCTTAGATATAAGCATGAACACTGAAGCTTTCTTT. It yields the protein CASSLDISMNTEAFF. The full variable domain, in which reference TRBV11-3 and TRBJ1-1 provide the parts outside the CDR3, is EAGVVQSPRYKIIEKKQPVAFWCNPISGHNTLYWYLQNLGQGPELLIRYENEEAVDDSQLPKDRFSAERLKGVDSTLKIQPAELGDSAVYLCASSLDISMNTEAFFGQGTRLTVV.

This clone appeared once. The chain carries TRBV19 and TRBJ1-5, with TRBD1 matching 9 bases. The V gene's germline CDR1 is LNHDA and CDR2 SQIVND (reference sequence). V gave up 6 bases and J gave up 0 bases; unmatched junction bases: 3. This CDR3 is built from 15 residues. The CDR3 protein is CASRGQGNSNQPQHF. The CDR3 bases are TGTGCCAGTAGGGGACAGGGAAATAGCAATCAGCCCCAGCATTTT.

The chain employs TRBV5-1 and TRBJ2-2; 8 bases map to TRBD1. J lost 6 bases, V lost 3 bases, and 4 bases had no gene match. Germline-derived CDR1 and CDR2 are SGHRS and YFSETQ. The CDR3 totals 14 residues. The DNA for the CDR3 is TGCGCCAGCAGCTGGACAGGGAGATCCGGGGAGCTGTTTTTT. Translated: CASSWTGRSGELFF.

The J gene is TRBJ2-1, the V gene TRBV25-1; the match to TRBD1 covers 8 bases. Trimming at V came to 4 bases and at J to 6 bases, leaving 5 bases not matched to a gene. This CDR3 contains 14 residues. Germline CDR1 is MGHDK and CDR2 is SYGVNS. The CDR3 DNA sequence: TGTGCCAGCAGTGTCGGACAGGGTATCAATGAGCAGTTCTTC. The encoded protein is CASSVGQGINEQFF.

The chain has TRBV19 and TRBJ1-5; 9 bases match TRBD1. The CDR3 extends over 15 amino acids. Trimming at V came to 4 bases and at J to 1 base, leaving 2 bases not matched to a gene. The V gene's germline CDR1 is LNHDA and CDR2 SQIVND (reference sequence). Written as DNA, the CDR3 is TGTGCCAGTAGTACCGACAGGGGGAGCAATCAGCCCCAGCATTTT. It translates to CASSTDRGSNQPQHF.

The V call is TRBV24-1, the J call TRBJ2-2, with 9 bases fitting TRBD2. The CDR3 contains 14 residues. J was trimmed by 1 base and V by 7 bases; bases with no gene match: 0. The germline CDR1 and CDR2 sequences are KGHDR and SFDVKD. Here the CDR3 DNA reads TGTGCCACCAGAGCGGGAGGGAACACCGGGGAGCTGTTTTTT. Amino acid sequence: CATRAGGNTGELFF.

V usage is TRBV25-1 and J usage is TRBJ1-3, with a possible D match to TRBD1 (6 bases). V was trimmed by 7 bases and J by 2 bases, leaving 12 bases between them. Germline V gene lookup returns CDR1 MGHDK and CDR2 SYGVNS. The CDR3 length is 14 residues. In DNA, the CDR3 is TGTGCCAGCAAAGAGGGGGAAACTGGAAACACCATATATTTT. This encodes CASKEGETGNTIYF.

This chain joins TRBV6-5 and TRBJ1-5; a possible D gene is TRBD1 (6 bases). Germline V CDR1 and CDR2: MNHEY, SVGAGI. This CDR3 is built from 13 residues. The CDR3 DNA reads TGTGCAACCACACGGGACACCATCCAGCCCCAGCATTTT. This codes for CATTRDTIQPQHF.

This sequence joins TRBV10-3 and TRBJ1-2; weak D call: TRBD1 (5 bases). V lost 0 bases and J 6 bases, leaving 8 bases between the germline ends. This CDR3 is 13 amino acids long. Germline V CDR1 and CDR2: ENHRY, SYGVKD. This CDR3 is CAISESGEHGYTF. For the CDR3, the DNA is TGTGCCATCAGTGAGTCAGGGGAACATGGCTACACCTTC.

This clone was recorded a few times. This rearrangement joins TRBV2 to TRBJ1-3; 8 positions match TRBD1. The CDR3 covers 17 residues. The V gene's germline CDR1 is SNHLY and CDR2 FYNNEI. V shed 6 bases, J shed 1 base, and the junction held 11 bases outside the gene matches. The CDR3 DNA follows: TGTGCCAGCAGGGGGACAGGAGACATCAAATCTGGAAACACCATATATTTT. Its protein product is CASRGTGDIKSGNTIYF.

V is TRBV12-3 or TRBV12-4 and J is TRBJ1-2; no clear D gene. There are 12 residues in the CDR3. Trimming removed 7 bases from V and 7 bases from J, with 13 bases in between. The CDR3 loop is CASTPMVGGYTF. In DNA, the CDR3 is TGTGCCAGCACCCCGATGGTCGGTGGCTACACCTTC.

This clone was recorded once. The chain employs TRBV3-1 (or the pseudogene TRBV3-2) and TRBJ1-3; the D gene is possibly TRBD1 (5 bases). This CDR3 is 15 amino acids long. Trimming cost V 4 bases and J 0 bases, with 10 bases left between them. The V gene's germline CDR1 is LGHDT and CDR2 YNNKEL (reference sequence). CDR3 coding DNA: TGTGCCAGCAGCCGACAGACCCTCTCTGGAAACACCATATATTTT. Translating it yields CASSRQTLSGNTIYF.

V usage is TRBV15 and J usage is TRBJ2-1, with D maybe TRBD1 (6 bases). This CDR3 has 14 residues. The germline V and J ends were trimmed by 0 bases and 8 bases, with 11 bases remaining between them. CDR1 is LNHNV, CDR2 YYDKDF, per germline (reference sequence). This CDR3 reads CATSRDPRGDEQFF. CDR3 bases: TGTGCCACCAGCAGAGATCCCAGGGGAGATGAGCAGTTCTTC.

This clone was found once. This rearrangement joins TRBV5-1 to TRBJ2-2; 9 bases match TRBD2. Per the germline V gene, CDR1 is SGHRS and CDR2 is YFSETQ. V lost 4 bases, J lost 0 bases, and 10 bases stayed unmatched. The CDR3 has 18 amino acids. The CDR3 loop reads CASSRSTRLAANTGELFF. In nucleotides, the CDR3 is TGCGCCAGCAGCCGGTCGACTAGACTAGCGGCGAACACCGGGGAGCTGTTTTTT.

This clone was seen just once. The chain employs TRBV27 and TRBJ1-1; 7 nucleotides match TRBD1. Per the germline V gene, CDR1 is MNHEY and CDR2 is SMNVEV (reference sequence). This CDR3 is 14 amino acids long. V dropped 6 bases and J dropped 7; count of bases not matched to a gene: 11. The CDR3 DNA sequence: TGTGCCAGCAGCCAGGGGGACAGCCCTGATGAAGCTTTCTTT. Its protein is CASSQGDSPDEAFF.

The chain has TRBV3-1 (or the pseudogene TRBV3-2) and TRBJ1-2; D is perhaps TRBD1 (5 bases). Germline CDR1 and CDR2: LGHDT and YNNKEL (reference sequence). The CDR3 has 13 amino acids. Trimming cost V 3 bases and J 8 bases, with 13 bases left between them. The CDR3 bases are TGTGCCAGCAGCCACGCCAGGGCGGGGGGCTACACCTTC. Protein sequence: CASSHARAGGYTF.

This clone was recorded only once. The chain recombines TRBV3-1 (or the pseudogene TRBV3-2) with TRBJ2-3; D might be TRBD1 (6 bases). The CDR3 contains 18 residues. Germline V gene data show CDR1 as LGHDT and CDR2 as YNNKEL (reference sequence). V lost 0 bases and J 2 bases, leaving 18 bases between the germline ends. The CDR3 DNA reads TGTGCCAGCAGCCAAGATCCCCCGACAGGAAGGAACACAGATACGCAGTATTTT. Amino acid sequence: CASSQDPPTGRNTDTQYF.

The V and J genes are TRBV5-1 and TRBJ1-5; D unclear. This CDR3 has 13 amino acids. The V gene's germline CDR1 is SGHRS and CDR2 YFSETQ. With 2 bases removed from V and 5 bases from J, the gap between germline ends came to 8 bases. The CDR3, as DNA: TGCGCCAGCAGCTTAAGCGGGGATCAGCCCCAGCATTTT. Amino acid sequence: CASSLSGDQPQHF.

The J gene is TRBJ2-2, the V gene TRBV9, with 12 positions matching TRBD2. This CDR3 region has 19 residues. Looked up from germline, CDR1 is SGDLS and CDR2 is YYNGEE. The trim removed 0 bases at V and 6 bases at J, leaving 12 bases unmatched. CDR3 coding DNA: TGTGCCAGCAGCGTAGGGCTAGCGGGAGGGCCAAGTATTTCCGGGGAGCTGTTTTTT. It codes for CASSVGLAGGPSISGELFF.

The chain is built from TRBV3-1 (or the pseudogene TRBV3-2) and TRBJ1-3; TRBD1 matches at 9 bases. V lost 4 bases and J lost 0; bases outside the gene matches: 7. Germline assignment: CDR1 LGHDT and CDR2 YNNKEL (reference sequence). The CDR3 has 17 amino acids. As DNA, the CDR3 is TGTGCCAGCAGCCCTACAGGGGGCCTCAACTCTGGAAACACCATATATTTT. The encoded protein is CASSPTGGLNSGNTIYF.

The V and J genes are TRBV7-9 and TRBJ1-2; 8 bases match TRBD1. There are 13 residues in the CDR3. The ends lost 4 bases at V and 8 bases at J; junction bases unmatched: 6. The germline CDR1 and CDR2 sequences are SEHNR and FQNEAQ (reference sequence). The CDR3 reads CASSSGQGGGYTF. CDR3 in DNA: TGTGCCAGCAGCTCTGGACAGGGAGGAGGCTACACCTTC.

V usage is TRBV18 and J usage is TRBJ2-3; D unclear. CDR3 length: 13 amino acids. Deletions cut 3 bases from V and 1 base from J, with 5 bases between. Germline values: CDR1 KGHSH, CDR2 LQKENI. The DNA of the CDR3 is TGTGCCAGCTCACCGGCAGGCACAGATACGCAGTATTTT. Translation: CASSPAGTDTQYF.

As DNA, the CDR3 is TGTGCCTGGCGGGACAGGGGGCGCGGGCAATTCATCGGAGCTTTCTTT. Protein: CAWRDRGRGQFIGAFF. This chain connects TRBV30 to TRBJ1-1, with 12 bases matching TRBD1. Germline values: CDR1 GTSNPN, CDR2 SVGIG (reference sequence). V shed 5 bases and J 10 bases; nucleotides not matched to a gene: 17. The CDR3 loop spans 16 amino acids.